A single sample is the source of the 2 T cell receptor beta chains below, sequenced in a study of shared clonotypes between healthy human individuals. Sequencing was performed with immunoSEQ multiplex PCR; in TCRdb, only in-frame clones are kept and a portion is missing. The data contain 630,000 or so clones, 98% of them seen just once; the ten biggest clones take up 0.3%. Terminally differentiated effector memory CD45RA+ cells were excluded from the naive CD8 cells, which were CD45RO-negative and positively selected for CCR7. Specimen: naive CD8+ T cells sorted from blood. Receptor source: a man aged 30 to 45 in good health.

The V gene is TRBV29-1, the J gene TRBJ2-5, with D perhaps TRBD1 or TRBD2 (5 bases each). This CDR3 is 14 amino acids long. V gave up 1 base and J gave up 3 bases, with 12 bases separating them. Germline loops: CDR1 SQVTM, CDR2 ANQGSEA. The CDR3 sequence is CSVEGLGDEETQYF. The CDR3 coding sequence is TGCAGCGTTGAAGGATTGGGGGATGAAGAGACCCAGTACTTC.

This clone is a singleton in its sample. The CDR3 protein is CASSYRDRSNEQYF. In DNA, the CDR3 is TGTGCCAGCAGTTACCGGGACAGGAGTAACGAGCAGTACTTC. J is TRBJ2-7 and V is TRBV25-1, with 8 positions matching TRBD1. The trim removed 5 bases at V and 5 bases at J, leaving 8 bases unmatched. Germline V gives CDR1 MGHDK, CDR2 SYGVNS. CDR3 length equals 14 residues.